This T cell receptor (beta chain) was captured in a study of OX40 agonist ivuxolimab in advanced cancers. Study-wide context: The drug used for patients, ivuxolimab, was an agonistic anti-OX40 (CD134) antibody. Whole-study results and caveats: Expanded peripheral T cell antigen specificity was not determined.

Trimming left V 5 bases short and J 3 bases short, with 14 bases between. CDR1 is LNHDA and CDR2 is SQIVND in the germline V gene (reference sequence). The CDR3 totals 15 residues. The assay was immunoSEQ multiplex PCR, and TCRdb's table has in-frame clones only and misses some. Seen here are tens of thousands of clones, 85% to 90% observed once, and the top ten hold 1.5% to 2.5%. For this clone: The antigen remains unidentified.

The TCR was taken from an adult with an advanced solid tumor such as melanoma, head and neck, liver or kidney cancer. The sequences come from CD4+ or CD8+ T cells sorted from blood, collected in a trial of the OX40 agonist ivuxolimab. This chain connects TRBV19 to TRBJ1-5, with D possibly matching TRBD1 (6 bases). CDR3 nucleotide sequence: TGTGCCAGTAGTCCCACCGGACAGAACAATCAGCCCCAGCATTTT. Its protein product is CASSPTGQNNQPQHF.